This T cell receptor (beta chain) is drawn from a study of CD8 T cell repertoires and HIV-1 epitope variants. A word on this clone: Antigen specificity is unknown.

Sequencing of TCR beta CDR3 used immunoSEQ survey depth. Clones were sequenced by immunoSEQ multiplex PCR, and TCRdb holds only the in-frame ones, with some missing. Here the sample spans about 5,000 clones, about 66% being singletons. In germline, CDR1 is SGHAT, CDR2 FQNNGV. CDR3 length: 16 residues. Losses at the gene ends were 5 bases for V and 2 bases for J; bases not matched to a gene: 7. The receptor's source is a male donor with HIV. This chain uses TRBV11-2 with TRBJ2-3; 10 bases are a match to TRBD1. Sequenced sample: cultured CD8+ T cells derived from PBMCs. The DNA for the CDR3 is TGTGCCAGCAGCCCGGGACAGGGGACGAACACAGATACGCAGTATTTT. Translated, it gives CASSPGQGTNTDTQYF.